The present T cell receptor (beta chain) was sequenced within a study of control samples from healthy donors and cancer patients. Per the germline V gene, CDR1 is SGHRS and CDR2 is YFSETQ. V lost 4 bases and J lost 8, with 9 bases in between. The CDR3 loop spans 12 amino acids. TCRdb's copy holds only in-frame clones and misses some; the assay was immunoSEQ multiplex PCR. The profile covers just over 90,000 clones, with around 87% appearing a single time and 1.3% taken by the ten largest. This sequence originates from a woman in her fifties or sixties in good health. This sequence joins TRBV5-1 and TRBJ2-2, with D unclear. Sequenced input: blood. The CDR3 reads CASSPLGGELFF. CDR3 coding DNA: TGCGCCAGCAGCCCCCTAGGAGGGGAGCTGTTTTTT.